The rows below give T cell receptor beta chains drawn from one sample of a study of CD8+ T cells in alopecia areata. The protocol was immunoSEQ multiplex PCR, while the TCRdb copy is restricted to in-frame clones and leaves out a portion. This table has 200,000 to 250,000 clones, 50% to 70% appearing once. The sequencing used CD4+ T cells sorted from blood, collected at week 0. Receptors were obtained from a human donor with alopecia areata. The CDR3 runs from the conserved cysteine through the conserved F or W. The order of the fields is D gene, J gene, CDR3 length, clone size, V gene, CDR3 DNA, CDR3 protein. The D gene is left open where the match is weak. Clone size is given for some rows only: seen once, a few or many times, or a class if the clone is expanded.

>NA|TRBJ2-1|17|NA|TRBV9
TGTGCCAGCAGCGCCGGAGGGGGGCAGTGGTCCAACAATGAGCAGTTCTTC
CASSAGGGQWSNNEQFF
>NA|TRBJ2-3|13|NA|TRBV29-1
TGCAGCGTTGAATTACGGGGCACAGATACGCAGTATTTT
CSVELRGTDTQYF
>TRBD2|TRBJ2-5|13|NA|TRBV12-5
TGTGCTAGTGGTTTGGCACTAGCGGAGACCCAGTACTTC
CASGLALAETQYF
>TRBD1|TRBJ2-7|15|few|TRBV5-6
TGTGCCAGCAGCTTAGGGGACAGGGTAAGAAACGAGCAGTACTTC
CASSLGDRVRNEQYF
>TRBD1|TRBJ2-1|15|NA|TRBV5-1
TGCGCCAGCAGCTTAACAGGGGAATCCTACAATGAGCAGTTCTTC
CASSLTGESYNEQFF
>NA|TRBJ1-2|12|few|TRBV5-1
TGCGCCAGCAGCAAAGGACAGTATGGCTACACCTTC
CASSKGQYGYTF
>NA|TRBJ2-1|14|NA|TRBV30
TGTGCCTGGGGGGACTGGAGCTCCTACAATGAGCAGTTCTTC
CAWGDWSSYNEQFF
>NA|TRBJ2-3|13|few|TRBV6-6
TGTGCCAGCAGTTTCTACAGAGCAGATACGCAGTATTTT
CASSFYRADTQYF
>TRBD1|TRBJ1-6|14|NA|TRBV9
TGTGCCAGCAGCTCGACAGGGAATCTCTCACCCCTCCACTTT
CASSSTGNLSPLHF
>NA|TRBJ1-4|15|NA|TRBV18
TGTGCCAGCTCACTAACAGCTTCAACTAATGAAAAACTGTTTTTT
CASSLTASTNEKLFF
>NA|TRBJ1-2|10|NA|TRBV20-1
TGCAGTGCTTATTCAGGGGGCTACACCTTC
CSAYSGGYTF
>NA|TRBJ1-1|13|few|TRBV30
TGTGCCTGGAAACGACAGTTGAACACTGAAGCTTTCTTT
CAWKRQLNTEAFF
>NA|TRBJ2-7|13|NA|TRBV29-1
TGCAGCGTCCGACAGGTGGACACGTCGTTGGAGTACTTC
CSVRQVDTSLEYF
>TRBD2|TRBJ2-3|16|NA|TRBV19
TGTGCCAGTAGTGGACGTCGGGGGGGCGGCACAGATACGCAGTATTTT
CASSGRRGGGTDTQYF
>NA|TRBJ1-2|14|NA|TRBV29-1
TGCAGCGTTGAAGCGAGGACAGCAAGCTATGGCTACACCTTC
CSVEARTASYGYTF
>NA|TRBJ2-5|12|few|TRBV28
TGTGCCAGCAGTTTAGTGCACGAGACCCAGTACTTC
CASSLVHETQYF
>NA|TRBJ1-3|14|NA|TRBV30
TGTGCCTGGAGTGTATCGGGAAGGGGAAACACCATATATTTT
CAWSVSGRGNTIYF
>TRBD1|TRBJ1-2|15|few|TRBV7-2
TGTGCCAGCAGCTTCCCCACGGACAGGGGGAGCGGCTACACCTTC
CASSFPTDRGSGYTF
>NA|TRBJ1-5|14|NA|TRBV27
TGTGCCAGCAGTTTAGGATATAGCAATCAGCCCCAGCATTTT
CASSLGYSNQPQHF
>TRBD1|TRBJ2-3|15|few|TRBV6-5
TGTGCCAGCAGGTCCCGGGACAGGGTGAGGGATACGCAGTATTTT
CASRSRDRVRDTQYF
>TRBD2|TRBJ2-3|16|few|TRBV27
TGTGCCAGCAGTTTACTTTCGACTAGCGGTACAGATACGCAGTATTTT
CASSLLSTSGTDTQYF
>NA|TRBJ2-7|13|NA|TRBV19
TGTGCCAGTAGTACTCCCACTAGCTACGAGCAGTACTTC
CASSTPTSYEQYF
>NA|TRBJ1-1|14|NA|TRBV13
TGTGCCAGCAGCTTAACAGGGTTGAACACTGAAGCTTTCTTT
CASSLTGLNTEAFF
>NA|TRBJ1-2|11|few|TRBV20-1
TGCAGTGCTAGACCTGGACCCTTCCCCACCTTC
CSARPGPFPTF
>TRBD1|TRBJ2-2|14|NA|TRBV7-9
TGTGCCAGCAGCCTCCGGACAGGGCCCGGGGAGCTGTTTTTT
CASSLRTGPGELFF
>NA|TRBJ2-1|14|NA|TRBV4-1
TGCGCCAGCAGCCCCTACGGGGCCCAGGATGAGCAGTTCTTC
CASSPYGAQDEQFF
>NA|TRBJ1-6|13|NA|TRBV6-5
TGTGCCCACGGGGGCTCCTATAATTCACCCCTCCACTTT
CAHGGSYNSPLHF